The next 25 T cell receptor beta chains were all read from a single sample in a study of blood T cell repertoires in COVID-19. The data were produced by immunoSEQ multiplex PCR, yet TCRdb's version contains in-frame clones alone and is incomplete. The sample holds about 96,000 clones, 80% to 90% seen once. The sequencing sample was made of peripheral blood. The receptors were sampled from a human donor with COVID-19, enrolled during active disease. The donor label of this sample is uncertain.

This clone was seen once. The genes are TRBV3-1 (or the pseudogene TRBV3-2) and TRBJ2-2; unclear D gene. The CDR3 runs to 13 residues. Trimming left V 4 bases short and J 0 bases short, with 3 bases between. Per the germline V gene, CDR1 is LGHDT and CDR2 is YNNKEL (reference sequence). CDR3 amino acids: CASSPANTGELFF. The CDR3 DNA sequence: TGTGCCAGCAGCCCAGCGAACACCGGGGAGCTGTTTTTT.

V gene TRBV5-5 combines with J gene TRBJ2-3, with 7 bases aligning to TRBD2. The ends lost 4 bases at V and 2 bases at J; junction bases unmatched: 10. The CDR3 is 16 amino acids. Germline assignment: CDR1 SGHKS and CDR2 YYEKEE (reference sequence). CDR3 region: CASSPGLNYYTDTQYF. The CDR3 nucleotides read TGTGCCAGCAGCCCGGGACTAAATTATTACACAGATACGCAGTATTTT.

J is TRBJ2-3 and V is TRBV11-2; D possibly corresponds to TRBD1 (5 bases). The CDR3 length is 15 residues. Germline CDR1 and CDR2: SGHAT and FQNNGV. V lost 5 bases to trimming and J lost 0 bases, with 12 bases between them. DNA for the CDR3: TGTGCCAGCAGCCCCCCAGGGCTTAGCACAGATACGCAGTATTTT. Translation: CASSPPGLSTDTQYF.

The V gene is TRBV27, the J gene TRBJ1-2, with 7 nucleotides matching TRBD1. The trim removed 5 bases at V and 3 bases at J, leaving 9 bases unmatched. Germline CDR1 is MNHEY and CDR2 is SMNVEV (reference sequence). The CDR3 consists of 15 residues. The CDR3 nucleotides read TGTGCCAGCAGTGAGGGTGGAGGGGGCGACTATGGCTACACCTTC. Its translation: CASSEGGGGDYGYTF.

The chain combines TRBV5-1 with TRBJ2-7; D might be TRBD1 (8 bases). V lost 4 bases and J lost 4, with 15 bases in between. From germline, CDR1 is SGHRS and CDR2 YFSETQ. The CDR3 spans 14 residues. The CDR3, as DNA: TGCGCCAGCAGCATTGGACAGGGAGGGTACGAGCAGTACTTC. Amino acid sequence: CASSIGQGGYEQYF.

The CDR3 DNA sequence: TGTGCCAGCAGCTTGAACGGAGGAGACACCGGGGAGCTGTTTTTT. Protein: CASSLNGGDTGELFF. The chain recombines TRBV7-3 with TRBJ2-2; the D gene is possibly TRBD2 (5 bases). The CDR3 has 15 residues. V was trimmed by 3 bases and J by 3 bases, leaving 11 bases between them. The germline gives CDR1 SGHTA, CDR2 FQGTGA.

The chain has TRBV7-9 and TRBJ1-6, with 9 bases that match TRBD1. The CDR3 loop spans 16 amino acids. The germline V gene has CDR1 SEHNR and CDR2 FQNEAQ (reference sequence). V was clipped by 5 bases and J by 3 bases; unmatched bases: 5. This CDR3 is CASSISTGGYNSPLHF. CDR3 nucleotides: TGTGCCAGCAGCATTTCGACAGGGGGCTATAATTCACCCCTCCACTTT.

CDR3 region: CASRLQGTGNTIYF. Here the CDR3 DNA reads TGTGCCAGCAGGCTACAGGGTACTGGAAACACCATATATTTT. The rearrangement links TRBV28 to TRBJ1-3; tentatively, D is TRBD1 (6 bases). The V gene's germline CDR1 is MDHEN and CDR2 SYDVKM. V lost 6 bases, J lost 2 bases, and 11 bases lay in between. This CDR3 has 14 residues.

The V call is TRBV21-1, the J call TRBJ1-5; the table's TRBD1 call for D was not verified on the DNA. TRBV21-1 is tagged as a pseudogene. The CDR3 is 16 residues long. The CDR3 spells CASKNGQGVCNQPQHF. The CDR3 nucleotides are TGTGCCAGCAAAAATGGACAGGGGGTATGCAATCAGCCCCAGCATTTT.

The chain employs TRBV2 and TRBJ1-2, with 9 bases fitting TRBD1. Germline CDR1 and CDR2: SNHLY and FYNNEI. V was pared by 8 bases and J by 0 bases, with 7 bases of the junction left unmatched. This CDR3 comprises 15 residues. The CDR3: CASGDRVRANYGYTF. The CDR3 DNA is TGTGCCAGCGGGGACAGGGTACGAGCTAACTATGGCTACACCTTC.

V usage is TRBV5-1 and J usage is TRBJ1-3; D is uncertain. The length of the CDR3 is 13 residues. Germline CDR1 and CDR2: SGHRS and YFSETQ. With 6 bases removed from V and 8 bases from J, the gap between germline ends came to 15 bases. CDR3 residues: CASTRFRGDTIYF. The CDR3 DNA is TGCGCCAGCACCCGGTTCCGAGGAGACACCATATATTTT.

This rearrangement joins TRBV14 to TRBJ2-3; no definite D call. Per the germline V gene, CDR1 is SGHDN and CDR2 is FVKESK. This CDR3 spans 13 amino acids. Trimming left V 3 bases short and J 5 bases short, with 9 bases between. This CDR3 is CASSHLLEDTQYF. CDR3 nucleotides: TGTGCCAGCAGCCACCTACTCGAAGATACGCAGTATTTT.

The CDR3 sequence: CASSYRGNTGELFF. The DNA of the CDR3 is TGTGCCAGCAGCTACAGGGGTAACACCGGGGAGCTGTTTTTT. The V and J genes are TRBV5-4 and TRBJ2-2; 7 bases line up with TRBD1. The CDR3 spans 14 residues. The germline CDR1 and CDR2 sequences are SGHNT and YYREEE (reference sequence). V gave up 3 bases and J gave up 2 bases; unmatched junction bases: 1.

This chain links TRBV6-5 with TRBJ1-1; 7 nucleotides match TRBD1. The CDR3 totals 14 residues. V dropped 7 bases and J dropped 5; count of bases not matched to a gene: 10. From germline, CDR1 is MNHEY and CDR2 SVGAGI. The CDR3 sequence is CASTFTQGDTEAFF. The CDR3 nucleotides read TGTGCCAGCACCTTTACCCAGGGGGATACTGAAGCTTTCTTT.

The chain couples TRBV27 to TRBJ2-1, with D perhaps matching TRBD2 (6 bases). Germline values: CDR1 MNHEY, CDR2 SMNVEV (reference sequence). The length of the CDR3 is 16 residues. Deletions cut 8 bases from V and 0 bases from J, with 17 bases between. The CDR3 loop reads CASVEGGLGSYNEQFF. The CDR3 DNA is TGTGCCAGCGTGGAGGGCGGGTTGGGCTCCTACAATGAGCAGTTCTTC.

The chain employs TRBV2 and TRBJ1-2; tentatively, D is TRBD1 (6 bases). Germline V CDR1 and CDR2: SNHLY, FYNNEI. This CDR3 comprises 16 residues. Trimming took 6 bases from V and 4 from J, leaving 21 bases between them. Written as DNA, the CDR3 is TGTGCCAGCAGACTCAGTCGACAGGAGAGCCCCTATGGCTACACCTTC. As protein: CASRLSRQESPYGYTF.

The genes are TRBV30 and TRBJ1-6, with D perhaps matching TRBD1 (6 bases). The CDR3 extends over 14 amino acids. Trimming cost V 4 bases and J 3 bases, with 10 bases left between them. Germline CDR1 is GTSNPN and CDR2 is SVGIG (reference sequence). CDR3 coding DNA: TGTGCCTGGACCCGACAGGACTATAATTCACCCCTCCACTTT. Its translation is CAWTRQDYNSPLHF. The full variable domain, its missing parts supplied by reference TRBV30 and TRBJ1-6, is SQTIHQWPATLVQPVGSPLSLECTVEGTSNPNLYWYRQAAGRGLQLLFYSVGIGQISSEVPQNLSASRPQDRQFILSSKKLLLSDSGFYLCAWTRQDYNSPLHFGNGTRLTVT.

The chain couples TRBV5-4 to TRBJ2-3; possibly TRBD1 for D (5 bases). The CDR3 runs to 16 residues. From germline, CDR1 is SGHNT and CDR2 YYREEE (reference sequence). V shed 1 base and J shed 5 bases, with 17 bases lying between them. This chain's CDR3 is CASSLQVGDTGDTQYF. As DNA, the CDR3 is TGTGCCAGCAGCTTGCAGGTCGGAGACACAGGAGATACGCAGTATTTT.

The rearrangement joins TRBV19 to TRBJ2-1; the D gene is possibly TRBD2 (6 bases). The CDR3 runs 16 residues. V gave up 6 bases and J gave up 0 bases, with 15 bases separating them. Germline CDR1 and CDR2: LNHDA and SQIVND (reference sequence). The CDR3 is CASRSGGISSYNEQFF. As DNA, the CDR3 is TGTGCCAGTAGGTCCGGGGGTATTAGCTCCTACAATGAGCAGTTCTTC.

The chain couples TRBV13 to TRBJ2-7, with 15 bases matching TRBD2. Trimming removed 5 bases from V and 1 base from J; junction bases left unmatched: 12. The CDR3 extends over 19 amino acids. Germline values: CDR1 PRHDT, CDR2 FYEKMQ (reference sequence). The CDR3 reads CASSPGTSGGLRLSYEQYF. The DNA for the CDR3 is TGTGCCAGCAGCCCGGGGACTAGCGGGGGGCTGCGGCTATCCTACGAGCAGTACTTC.

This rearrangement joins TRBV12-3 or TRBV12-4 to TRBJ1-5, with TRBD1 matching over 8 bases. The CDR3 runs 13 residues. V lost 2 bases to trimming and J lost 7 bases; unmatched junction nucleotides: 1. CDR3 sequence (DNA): TGTGCCAGCAGTTTACAGGGGGCACAGCCCCAGCATTTT. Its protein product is CASSLQGAQPQHF.

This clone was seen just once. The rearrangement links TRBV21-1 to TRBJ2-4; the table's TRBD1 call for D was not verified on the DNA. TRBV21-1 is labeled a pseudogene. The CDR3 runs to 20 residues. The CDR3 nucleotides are TGTGCCAGCAGCAAATCAAAGGGGACAGGGAGCGGGGGAGCCAAAAACATTCAGTACTTC. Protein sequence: CASSKSKGTGSGGAKNIQYF.

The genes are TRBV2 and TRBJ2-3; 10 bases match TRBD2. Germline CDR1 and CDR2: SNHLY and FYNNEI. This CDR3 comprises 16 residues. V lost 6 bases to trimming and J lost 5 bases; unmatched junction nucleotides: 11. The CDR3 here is CASSYNLAGAEDTQYF. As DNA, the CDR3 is TGTGCCAGCAGCTATAACCTAGCGGGAGCTGAAGATACGCAGTATTTT.

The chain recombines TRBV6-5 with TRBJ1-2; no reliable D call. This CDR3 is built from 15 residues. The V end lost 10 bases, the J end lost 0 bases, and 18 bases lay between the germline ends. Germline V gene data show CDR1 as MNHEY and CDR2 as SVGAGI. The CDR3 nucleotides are TGTGCCACATCCCGGGAGGTTATGACTAACTATGGCTACACCTTC. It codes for CATSREVMTNYGYTF.

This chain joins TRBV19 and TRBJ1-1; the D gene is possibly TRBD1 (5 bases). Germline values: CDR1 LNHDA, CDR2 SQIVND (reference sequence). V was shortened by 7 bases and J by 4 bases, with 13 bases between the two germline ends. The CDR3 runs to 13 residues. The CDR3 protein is CASITFQGTEAFF. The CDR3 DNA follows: TGTGCCAGTATCACCTTCCAGGGCACTGAAGCTTTCTTT.